The 16 T cell receptor beta chains reported below all come from one sample, sequenced in a study of glioma-infiltrating T cells after dendritic cell vaccination. Libraries were prepared by immunoSEQ multiplex PCR; TCRdb keeps only in-frame clonotypes and omits some of them. The sample gives about 65,000 clones, roughly 86% of which show up once; around a tenth is in the top ten. Time point denoted: after dendritic cell vaccination, including at tumor progression/relapse. This specimen was blood, taken after dendritic cell vaccination. These receptor sequences come from a human donor with glioblastoma.

The chain couples TRBV5-1 to TRBJ2-1; TRBD2 agrees at 11 bases. The CDR3 extends over 17 amino acids. J lost 3 bases, V lost 2 bases, and 7 bases had no gene match. Germline loops: CDR1 SGHRS, CDR2 YFSETQ. CDR3 DNA: TGCGCCAGCAGCTTTGGCACTAGCGGGGGAAACTACAATGAGCAGTTCTTC. Translation: CASSFGTSGGNYNEQFF.

The rearrangement links TRBV21-1 to TRBJ1-6; TRBD1 reflects the table's D call only, with no check against the DNA. TRBV21-1 is deemed a pseudogene. The CDR3 has 19 amino acids. This CDR3 is CASSKRRKGARKGASPLHF. The CDR3 nucleotides are TGTGCCAGCAGCAAAAGGAGGAAGGGGGCGAGAAAGGGAGCTTCACCCCTCCACTTT.

CDR3 amino acids: CASRFRGSGQPQHF. The DNA for the CDR3 is TGTGCCAGCAGGTTTCGGGGAAGCGGTCAGCCCCAGCATTTT. The chain joins TRBV27 to TRBJ1-5, with D uncertain. The CDR3 contains 14 residues. With 6 bases removed from V and 6 bases from J, the gap between germline ends came to 15 bases. Germline values: CDR1 MNHEY, CDR2 SMNVEV (reference sequence).

The J gene is TRBJ1-3, the V gene TRBV7-6; D call uncertain. CDR3 size: 17 residues. Deletions cut 5 bases from V and 0 bases from J, with 17 bases between. Germline-derived CDR1 and CDR2 are SGHVS and FNYEAQ. The CDR3 here is CASSPMTSSSSGNTIYF. The DNA of the CDR3 is TGTGCCAGCAGCCCGATGACTTCCTCGAGCTCTGGAAACACCATATATTTT.

The chain has TRBV29-1 and TRBJ1-1; TRBD1 might be the D (6 bases). The CDR3 contains 13 residues. Trimming left V 0 bases short and J 8 bases short, with 13 bases between. The germline V gene encodes CDR1 SQVTM and CDR2 ANQGSEA. The CDR3 nucleotides read TGCAGCGTTGAAGACGTAACAGGGTCGGAAGCTTTCTTT. This encodes CSVEDVTGSEAFF.

The V call is TRBV29-1, the J call TRBJ2-1, with a possible D match to TRBD2 (6 bases). V dropped 1 base and J dropped 6 bases, with 10 bases sitting between them. From germline, CDR1 is SQVTM and CDR2 ANQGSEA. CDR3 length equals 13 residues. CDR3 sequence (DNA): TGCAGCGTTGAAGGTGGGGGGAGCAATGAGCAGTTCTTC. Its protein is CSVEGGGSNEQFF.

This chain connects TRBV18 to TRBJ1-5; 7 bases fit TRBD1. Germline lookup yields CDR1 KGHSH and CDR2 LQKENI. Losses at the gene ends were 6 bases for V and 2 bases for J; bases not matched to a gene: 4. The CDR3 loop spans 14 amino acids. The DNA of the CDR3 is TGTGCCAGCTCTACAGGGGTTGGCAATCAGCCCCAGCATTTT. Encoded protein: CASSTGVGNQPQHF.

The chain is built from TRBV7-3 and TRBJ2-3, with 9 bases identical to TRBD1. The CDR3 is 14 residues long. V trimming: 5 bases; J trimming: 2 bases; junction bases outside the gene matches: 2. Germline assignment: CDR1 SGHTA and CDR2 FQGTGA. This CDR3 is CASSRTGVTDTQYF. CDR3 DNA: TGTGCCAGCAGCCGGACAGGGGTCACAGATACGCAGTATTTT.

The genes are TRBV10-2 and TRBJ1-2, with D unresolved. Germline V CDR1 and CDR2: WSHSY, SAAADI. The CDR3 runs 12 residues. Trimming took off 6 bases at V and 5 bases at J, with 10 bases between the two ends. The CDR3 sequence is CASRSPSYGYTF. The DNA of the CDR3 is TGCGCCAGCAGGAGCCCCTCATATGGCTACACCTTC.

The V call is TRBV4-2, the J call TRBJ1-5; no clear D. Looked up from germline, CDR1 is LGHNA and CDR2 is YNFKEQ. V was trimmed by 0 bases and J by 0 bases, leaving 9 bases between them. The CDR3 sequence is 16 residues long. The CDR3 here is CASSQDGVYSNQPQHF. The DNA for the CDR3 is TGTGCCAGCAGCCAAGACGGAGTTTATAGCAATCAGCCCCAGCATTTT.

The gene calls are TRBV5-1 and TRBJ1-1; D may be TRBD1 (6 bases). The CDR3 covers 15 residues. Per the germline V gene, CDR1 is SGHRS and CDR2 is YFSETQ. The germline V and J ends were trimmed by 0 bases and 7 bases, with 16 bases remaining between them. CDR3 DNA sequence: TGCGCCAGCAGCTTGGAGCCACAGGGATATCATGAAGCTTTCTTT. It codes for CASSLEPQGYHEAFF.

V and J are TRBV7-9 and TRBJ1-2; D might be TRBD1 (6 bases). Per germline, CDR1 SEHNR and CDR2 FQNEAQ (reference sequence). CDR3 length equals 15 residues. V dropped 7 bases and J dropped 7 bases, with 22 bases sitting between them. The CDR3 bases are TGTGCCAGCACCCAAATATCAGGGGAGGGGTTTGGCTACACCTTC. This gives the protein CASTQISGEGFGYTF.

The genes are TRBV7-2 and TRBJ1-2; D is unclear. The CDR3 spans 16 residues. V lost 2 bases and J lost 4, with 17 bases in between. Per germline, CDR1 SGHTA and CDR2 FQGNSA. The CDR3: CASSLSFTPGSYGYTF. The DNA for the CDR3 is TGTGCCAGCAGCTTAAGTTTCACCCCAGGAAGCTATGGCTACACCTTC.

This clone appeared a few times. The gene calls are TRBV19 and TRBJ2-1, with 10 bases lining up with TRBD1. Germline CDR1 is LNHDA and CDR2 is SQIVND (reference sequence). The CDR3 length is 17 residues. Trimming removed 5 bases from V and 0 bases from J; junction bases left unmatched: 7. The CDR3 sequence is CASSPLRTGGSYNEQFF. CDR3 coding DNA: TGTGCCAGTAGTCCCCTCCGGACAGGGGGCTCCTACAATGAGCAGTTCTTC.

The V call is TRBV6-6, the J call TRBJ1-3; D might be TRBD1 (5 bases). The germline gives CDR1 MNHNY, CDR2 SVGAGI (reference sequence). The CDR3 length is 14 residues. Trimming took 8 bases from V and 0 from J, leaving 11 bases between them. The DNA of the CDR3 is TGTGCCAGCCTGCGGGGCCGCTCTGGAAACACCATATATTTT. Translated: CASLRGRSGNTIYF.

The chain links TRBV4-1 to TRBJ2-3, with TRBD2 matching 10 bases. The CDR3 is made up of 15 amino acids. Looked up from germline, CDR1 is MGHRA and CDR2 is YSYEKL. V lost 4 bases to trimming and J lost 4 bases; unmatched junction nucleotides: 5. The CDR3 loop reads CASSPAGGRADTQYF. The CDR3 DNA sequence: TGCGCCAGCAGCCCAGCGGGGGGGAGGGCAGATACGCAGTATTTT.